This T cell receptor (beta chain) was retrieved from a study of cytomegalovirus exposure and HLA in healthy donors. General observations from the study: When the data were analyzed later, several of the most significant clusters appeared to be linked to common viral pathogens. Most TCR sequences were rare, but some public TCRs occurred in many donors. Analyses of presence/absence relied on an assumption of roughly uniform sequencing depth across donors. Some TCR beta chains (roughly 150 of them) were listed as cytomegalovirus-associated.

PCR employed 60 Vbeta and 13 Jbeta primers. The protocol was immunoSEQ multiplex PCR, while the TCRdb copy is restricted to in-frame clones and leaves out a portion. The data contain 250,000 to 350,000 clones, approximately 90% of them singletons. This clone was detected once. No antigen is known for it. The sample holds other DNA sequences that translate to the same CDR3. The V end lost 4 bases, the J end lost 1 base, and 7 bases lay between the germline ends. The CDR3 has 13 residues. The germline V gene has CDR1 SGHAT and CDR2 FQNNGV. Sequencing was carried out using PBMCs. This sequence joins TRBV11-2 and TRBJ1-1; unclear D gene. The source of this sequence is a man aged 35 to 55 in good health and CMV-seropositive. The DNA of the CDR3 is TGTGCCAGCAGCTCCCGGAGGAACACTGAAGCTTTCTTT. Protein sequence: CASSSRRNTEAFF.